The present TCR beta chain was sequenced within a study of immune cell composition in non-small cell lung cancer. Study details: Most cases were lung adenocarcinoma or squamous cell carcinoma. Study-level points and caveats: Squamous lung tumours showed higher top 10 clone scores and clonality than adenocarcinomas.

Turning to this clone: Its antigen is unknown.

The CDR3 runs to 13 residues. Trimming left V 8 bases short and J 2 bases short, with 11 bases between. The germline V gene encodes CDR1 SGHVS and CDR2 FNYEAQ. Using immunoSEQ multiplex PCR, the repertoire was profiled, and TCRdb retains in-frame clones only, with some absent. The sample shows around 4,600 clones, about 80% of them seen only once. This TCR was recovered from a human donor with non-small cell lung cancer. Sequencing used lung tumor tissue. The chain uses TRBV7-6 and TRBJ2-3; the D gene is possibly TRBD1 (5 bases). This CDR3 reads CASGNRPTDTQYF. The CDR3 bases are TGTGCCAGCGGTAACAGGCCCACAGATACGCAGTATTTT.